This T cell receptor (beta chain) was identified during a study of T cells after yellow fever vaccination. A universal primer site and UMIs were added as TCR cDNA was made by 5'RACE template switching. TCRdb passed the 5' RACE reads through MiXCR, listing each CDR3 protein once. The sample lists under 300,000 distinct CDR3 sequences, less than 7.5% seen once, with roughly 1% in the top ten. CDR1 and CDR2 (germline): DFQATT, SNEGSKA (reference sequence). CDR3 size: 12 residues. Study observations and caveats: The study noted that FACS-sorted repertoires could contain abundant clonotypes contaminating from the bulk population.

Remarks on this clonotype: Its target is not known. One end of the junction varies from germline; a read error may be responsible.

The sequencing here drew on CD4+ T cells sorted from PBMCs, taken on the day of the yellow fever booster vaccination. This receptor was obtained from a man aged 30 to 45 who received the YFV17D yellow fever vaccine. The V and J genes are TRBV20-1 and TRBJ2-5; a weak D match, TRBD2 (5 bases). CDR3 sequence: CRAIGRAETQYF. In DNA, the CDR3 is TGCAGAGCTATAGGGAGAGCAGAGACCCAGTACTTC.